The TCR beta chain described here comes from a study of blood T cell repertoires in COVID-19 (dated by TCRdb to the early 2020s). Describing the broader study: The collaborator samples originated in the United States, Italy and Spain and spanned the acute and convalescent phases of COVID-19. The material from the prospective study consisted of cDNA or gDNA derived from T cells, B-cell-depleted T cells, or PBMCs. Deeply sampled blood TCRbeta repertoires from subjects exposed to, actively infected with, or recovered from COVID-19 were included in the dataset. The repertoires were made available in a free public database intended to serve as a resource for research on the immune response to SARS-CoV-2. Samples came from the ongoing ImmuneRACE study (first 160 participants) plus 1,254 subjects from 6 global collaborators. The sample metadata nearly always contained a de-identified subject ID, COVID-19 status, age in years and sex. Where HLA class I and class II types were available, the types were taken from metadata supplied by the sample provider, not from assay-based typing.

The germline V gene specifies KGHDR as CDR1 and SFDVKD as CDR2. The CDR3, cysteine through phenylalanine, is 15 amino acids long. The entry retains the CDR3 DNA only, 45 bases that are in frame from base 1. V sheds 4 bases and J sheds 1 base, leaving 12 bases between their ends. TCRbeta CDR3 regions were amplified from genomic DNA by means of the immunoSEQ Assay, a bias-controlled multiplex PCR. In the paper's pipeline: Within the assay, amplification of reference gene primers was used to estimate how many nucleated cells each sample contained. To quantify the absolute abundance of each unique TCRbeta CDR3 rearrangement, sequence reads were collapsed and filtered. For each sample, productive Simpson clonality was calculated as the square root of Simpson's diversity index across productive rearrangements. TCRdb mirrors the immuneACCESS table, restricted to in-frame sequences. Some clones are absent from its copies; in checked studies, under half trace to an unresolved V gene, and the reason for the others is unknown. V, J and clone size were drawn from that table, and D and trimming were deduced from the DNA. This sample holds under 150,000 clones; around 81% were observed only once. The ten largest make up 6.5% to 8.5% of the sample.

Whole blood was collected in K2EDTA tubes by collaborating institutions according to the institutions' own protocols. For TCRbeta analysis, collaborator samples were shipped as frozen whole blood, as isolated PBMCs, or as DNA extracted from either sample type. The investigation overall reported the following: The quantity of clinical and demographic metadata differed by source and by participant and was supplied without curation.

About this clone itself: Its antigen is not yet known. No quality values exist for individual bases; no much larger clone is one base distant.

This TCR came from a human donor with acute or convalescent COVID-19. The donor label of this sample is uncertain. The specimen was peripheral blood. The sequence links TRBV24-1 to TRBJ1-2; the D region possibly corresponds to TRBD1 (5 bases align). At the DNA level, the sequence is TGTGCCACCAGTGACCACGACAGTGATAACTATGGCTACACCTTC. This codes for CATSDHDSDNYGYTF.